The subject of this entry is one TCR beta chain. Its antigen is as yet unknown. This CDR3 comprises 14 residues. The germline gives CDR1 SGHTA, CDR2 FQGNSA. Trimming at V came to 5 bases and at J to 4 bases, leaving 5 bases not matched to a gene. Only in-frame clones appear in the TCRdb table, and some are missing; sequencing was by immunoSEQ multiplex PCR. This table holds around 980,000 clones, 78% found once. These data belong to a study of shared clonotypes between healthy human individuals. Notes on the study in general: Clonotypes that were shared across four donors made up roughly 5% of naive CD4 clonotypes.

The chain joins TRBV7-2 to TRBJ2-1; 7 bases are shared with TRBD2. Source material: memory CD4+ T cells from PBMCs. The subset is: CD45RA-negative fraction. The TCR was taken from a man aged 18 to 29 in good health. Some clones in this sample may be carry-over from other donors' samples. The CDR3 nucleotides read TGTGCCAGCAGCAGCTATAGCGGGTACAATGAGCAGTTCTTC. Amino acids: CASSSYSGYNEQFF.